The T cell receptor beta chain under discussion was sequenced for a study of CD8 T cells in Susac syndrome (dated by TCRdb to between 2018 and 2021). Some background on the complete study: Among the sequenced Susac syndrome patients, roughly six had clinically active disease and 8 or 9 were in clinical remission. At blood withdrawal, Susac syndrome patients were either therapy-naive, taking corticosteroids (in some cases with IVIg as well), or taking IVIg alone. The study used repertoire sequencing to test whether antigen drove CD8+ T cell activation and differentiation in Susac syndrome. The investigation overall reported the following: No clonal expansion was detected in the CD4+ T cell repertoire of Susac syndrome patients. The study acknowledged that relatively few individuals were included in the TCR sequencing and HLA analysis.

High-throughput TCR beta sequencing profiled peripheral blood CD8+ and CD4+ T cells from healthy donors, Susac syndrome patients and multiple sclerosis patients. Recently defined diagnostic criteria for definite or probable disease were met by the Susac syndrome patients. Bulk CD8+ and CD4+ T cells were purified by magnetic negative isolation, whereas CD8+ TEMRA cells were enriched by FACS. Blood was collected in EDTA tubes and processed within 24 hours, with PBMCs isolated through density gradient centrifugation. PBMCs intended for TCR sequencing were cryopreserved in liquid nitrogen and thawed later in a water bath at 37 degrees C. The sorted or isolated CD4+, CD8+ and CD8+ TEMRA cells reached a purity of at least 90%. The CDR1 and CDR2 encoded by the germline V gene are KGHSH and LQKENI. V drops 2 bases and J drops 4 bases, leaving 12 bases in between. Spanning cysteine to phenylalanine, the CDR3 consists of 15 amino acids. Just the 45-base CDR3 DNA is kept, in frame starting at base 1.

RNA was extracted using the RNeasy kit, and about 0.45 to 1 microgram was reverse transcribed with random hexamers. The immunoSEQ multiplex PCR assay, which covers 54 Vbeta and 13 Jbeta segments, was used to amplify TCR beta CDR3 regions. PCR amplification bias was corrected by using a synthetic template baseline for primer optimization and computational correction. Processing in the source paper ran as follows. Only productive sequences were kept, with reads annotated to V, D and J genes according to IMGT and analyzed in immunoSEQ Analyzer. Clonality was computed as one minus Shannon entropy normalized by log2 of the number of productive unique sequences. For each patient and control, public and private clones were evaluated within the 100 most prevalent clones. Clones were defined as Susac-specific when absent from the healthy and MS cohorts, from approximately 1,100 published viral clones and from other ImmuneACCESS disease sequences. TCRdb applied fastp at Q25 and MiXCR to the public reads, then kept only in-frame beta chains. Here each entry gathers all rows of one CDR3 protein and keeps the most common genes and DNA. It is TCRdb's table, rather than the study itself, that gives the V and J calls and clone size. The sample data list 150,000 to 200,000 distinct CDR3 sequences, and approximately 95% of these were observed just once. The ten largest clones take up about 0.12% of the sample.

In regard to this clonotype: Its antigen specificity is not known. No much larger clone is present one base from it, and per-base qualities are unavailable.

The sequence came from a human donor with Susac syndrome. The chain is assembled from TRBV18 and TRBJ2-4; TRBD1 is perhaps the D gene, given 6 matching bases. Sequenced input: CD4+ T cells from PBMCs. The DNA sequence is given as TGTGCCAGCTCACCAAACCAGGGGTCAAAAAACATTCAGTACTTC. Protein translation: CASSPNQGSKNIQYF.